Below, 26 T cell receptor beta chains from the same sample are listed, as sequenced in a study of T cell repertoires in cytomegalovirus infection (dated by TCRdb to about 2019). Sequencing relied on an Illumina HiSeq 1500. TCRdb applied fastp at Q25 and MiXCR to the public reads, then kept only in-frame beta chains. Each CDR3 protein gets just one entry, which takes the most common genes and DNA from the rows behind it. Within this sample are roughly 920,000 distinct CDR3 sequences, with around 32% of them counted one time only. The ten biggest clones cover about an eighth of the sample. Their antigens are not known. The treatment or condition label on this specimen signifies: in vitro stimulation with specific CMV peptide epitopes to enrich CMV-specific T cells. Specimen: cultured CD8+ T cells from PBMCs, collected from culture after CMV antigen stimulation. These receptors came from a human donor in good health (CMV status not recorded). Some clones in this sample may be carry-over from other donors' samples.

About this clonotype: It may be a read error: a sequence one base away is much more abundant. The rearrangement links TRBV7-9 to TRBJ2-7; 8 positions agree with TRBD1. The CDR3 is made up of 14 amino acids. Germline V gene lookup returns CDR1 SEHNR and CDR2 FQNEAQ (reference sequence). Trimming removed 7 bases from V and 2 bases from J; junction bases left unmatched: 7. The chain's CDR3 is CASNQQGDPYEQYF. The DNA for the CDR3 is TGTGCCAGCAACCAACAGGGGGATCCCTACGAGCAGTACTTC.

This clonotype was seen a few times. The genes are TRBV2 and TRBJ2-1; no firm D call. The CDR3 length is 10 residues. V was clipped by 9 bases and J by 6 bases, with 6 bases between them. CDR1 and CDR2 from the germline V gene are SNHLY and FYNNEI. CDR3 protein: CASTPNEQFF. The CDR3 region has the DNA TGTGCCAGTACCCCCAATGAGCAGTTCTTC.

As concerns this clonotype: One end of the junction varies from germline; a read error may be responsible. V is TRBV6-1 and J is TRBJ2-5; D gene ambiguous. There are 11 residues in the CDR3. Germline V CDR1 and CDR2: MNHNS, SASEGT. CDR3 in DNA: TGTGTCAGCCTTGGACGGGAGACCCAGTACTTC. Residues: CVSLGRETQYF.

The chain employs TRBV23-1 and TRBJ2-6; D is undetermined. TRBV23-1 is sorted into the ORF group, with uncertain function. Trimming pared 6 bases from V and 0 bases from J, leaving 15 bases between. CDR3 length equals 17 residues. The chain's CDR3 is CASSEQGTSSGANVLTF. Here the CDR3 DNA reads TGCGCCAGCAGCGAACAAGGTACAAGCTCTGGGGCCAACGTCCTGACTTTC.

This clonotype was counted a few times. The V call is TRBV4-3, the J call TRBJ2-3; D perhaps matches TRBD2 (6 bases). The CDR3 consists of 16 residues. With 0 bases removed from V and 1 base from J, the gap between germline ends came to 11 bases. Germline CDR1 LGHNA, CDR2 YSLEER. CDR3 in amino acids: CASSQDSAGRTDTQYF. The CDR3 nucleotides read TGCGCCAGCAGCCAAGATTCGGCGGGGCGCACAGATACGCAGTATTTT.

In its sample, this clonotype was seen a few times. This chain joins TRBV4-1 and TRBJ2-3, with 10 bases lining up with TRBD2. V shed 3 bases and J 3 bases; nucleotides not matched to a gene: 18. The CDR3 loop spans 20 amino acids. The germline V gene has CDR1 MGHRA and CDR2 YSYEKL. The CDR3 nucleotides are TGCGCCAGCAGCCACCCCGGAAGCGCTAGCGGGGGCCTTCGGACAGATACGCAGTATTTT. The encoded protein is CASSHPGSASGGLRTDTQYF.

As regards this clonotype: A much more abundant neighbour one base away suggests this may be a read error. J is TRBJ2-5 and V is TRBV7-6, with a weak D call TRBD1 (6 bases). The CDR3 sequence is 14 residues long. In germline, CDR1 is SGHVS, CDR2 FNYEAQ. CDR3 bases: TGTGTCAGCAGCACCGGGACATTTCAAGAGACCCAGTACTTC. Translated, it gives CVSSTGTFQETQYF. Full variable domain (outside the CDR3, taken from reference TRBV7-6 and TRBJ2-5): GAGVSQSPRYKVTKRGQDVALRCDPISGHVSLYWYRQALGQGPEFLTYFNYEAQQDKSGLPNDRFSAERPEGSISTLTIQRTEQRDSAMYRCVSSTGTFQETQYFGPGTRLLVL.

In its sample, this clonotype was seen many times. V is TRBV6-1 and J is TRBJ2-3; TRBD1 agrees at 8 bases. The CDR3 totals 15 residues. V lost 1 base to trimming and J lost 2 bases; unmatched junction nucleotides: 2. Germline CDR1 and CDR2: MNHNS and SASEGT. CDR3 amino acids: CASSEEDRATDTQYF. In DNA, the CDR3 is TGTGCCAGCAGTGAAGAGGACAGGGCCACAGATACGCAGTATTTT.

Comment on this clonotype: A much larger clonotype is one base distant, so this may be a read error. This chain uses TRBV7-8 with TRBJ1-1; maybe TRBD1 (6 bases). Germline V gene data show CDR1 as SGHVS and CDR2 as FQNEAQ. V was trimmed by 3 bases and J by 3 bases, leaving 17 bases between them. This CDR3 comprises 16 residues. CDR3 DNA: TGTGCCAGCAGCTTTTTGTGGAACAGGGCCGACACTGAAGCTTTCTTT. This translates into CASSFLWNRADTEAFF.

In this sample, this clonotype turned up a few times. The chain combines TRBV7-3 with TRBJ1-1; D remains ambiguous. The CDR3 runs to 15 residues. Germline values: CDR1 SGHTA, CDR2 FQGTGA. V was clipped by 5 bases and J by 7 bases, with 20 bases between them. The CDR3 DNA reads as TGTGCCAGCAGCCTCCATTCCGGCCGGCAGGATGAAGCTTTCTTT. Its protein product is CASSLHSGRQDEAFF.

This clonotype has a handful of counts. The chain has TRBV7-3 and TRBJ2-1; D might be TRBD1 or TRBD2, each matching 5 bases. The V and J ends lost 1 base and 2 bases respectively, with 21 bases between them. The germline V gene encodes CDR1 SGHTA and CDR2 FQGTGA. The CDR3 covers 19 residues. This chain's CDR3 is CASSLRPARGALTYNEQFF. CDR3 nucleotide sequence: TGTGCCAGCAGCTTAAGGCCCGCGAGGGGAGCGTTGACCTACAATGAGCAGTTCTTC.

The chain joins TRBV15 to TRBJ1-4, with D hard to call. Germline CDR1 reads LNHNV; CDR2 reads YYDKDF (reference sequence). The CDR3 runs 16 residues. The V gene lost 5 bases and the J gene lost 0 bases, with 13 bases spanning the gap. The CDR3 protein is CATSLRREATNEKLFF. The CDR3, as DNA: TGTGCCACCAGCCTAAGGAGGGAAGCAACTAATGAAAAACTGTTTTTT.

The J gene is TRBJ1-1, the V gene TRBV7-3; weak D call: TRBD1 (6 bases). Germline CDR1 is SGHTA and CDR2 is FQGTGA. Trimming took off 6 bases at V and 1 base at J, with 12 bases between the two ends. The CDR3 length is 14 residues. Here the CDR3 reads CASSYTGTNTEAFF. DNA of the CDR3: TGTGCCAGCAGTTATACAGGGACGAACACTGAAGCTTTCTTT.

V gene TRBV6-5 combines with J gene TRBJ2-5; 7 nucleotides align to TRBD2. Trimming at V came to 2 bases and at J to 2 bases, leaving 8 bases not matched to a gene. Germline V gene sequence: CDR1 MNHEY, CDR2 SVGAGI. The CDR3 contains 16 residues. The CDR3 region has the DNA TGTGCCAGCAGTTACGCAGTTGGTAGCGGGCAAGAGACCCAGTACTTC. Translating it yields CASSYAVGSGQETQYF.

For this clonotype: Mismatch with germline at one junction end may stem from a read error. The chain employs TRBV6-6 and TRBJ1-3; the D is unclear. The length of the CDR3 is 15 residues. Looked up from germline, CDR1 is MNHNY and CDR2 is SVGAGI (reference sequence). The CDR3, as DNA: TGTGTCAGCAGTTACACCCGCAACTCTGGAAACACCATATATTTT. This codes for CVSSYTRNSGNTIYF.

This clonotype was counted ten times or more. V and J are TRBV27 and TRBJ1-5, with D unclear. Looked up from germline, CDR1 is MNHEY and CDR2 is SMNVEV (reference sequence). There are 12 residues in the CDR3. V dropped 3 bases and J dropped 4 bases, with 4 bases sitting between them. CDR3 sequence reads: CASSFANQPQHF. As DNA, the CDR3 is TGTGCCAGCAGTTTCGCAAATCAGCCCCAGCATTTT.

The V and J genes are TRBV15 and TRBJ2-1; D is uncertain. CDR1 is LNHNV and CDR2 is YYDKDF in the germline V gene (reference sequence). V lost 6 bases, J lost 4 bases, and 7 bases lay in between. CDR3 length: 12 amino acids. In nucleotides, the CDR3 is TGTGCCACCAGGGGGTCTTACAATGAGCAGTTCTTC. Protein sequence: CATRGSYNEQFF.

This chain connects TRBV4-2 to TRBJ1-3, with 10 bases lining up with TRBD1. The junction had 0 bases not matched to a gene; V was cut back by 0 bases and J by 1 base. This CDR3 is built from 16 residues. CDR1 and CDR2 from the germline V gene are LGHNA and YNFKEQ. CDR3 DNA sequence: TGTGCCAGCAGCCAAGAGGACAGGGGGTCTGGAAACACCATATATTTT. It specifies CASSQEDRGSGNTIYF.

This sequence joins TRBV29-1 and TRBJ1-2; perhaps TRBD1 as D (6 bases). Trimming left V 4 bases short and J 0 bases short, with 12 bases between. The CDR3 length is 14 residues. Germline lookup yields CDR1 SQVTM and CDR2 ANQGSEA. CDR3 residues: CSVGRQAANYGYTF. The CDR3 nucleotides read TGCAGCGTTGGTCGACAGGCAGCTAACTATGGCTACACCTTC.

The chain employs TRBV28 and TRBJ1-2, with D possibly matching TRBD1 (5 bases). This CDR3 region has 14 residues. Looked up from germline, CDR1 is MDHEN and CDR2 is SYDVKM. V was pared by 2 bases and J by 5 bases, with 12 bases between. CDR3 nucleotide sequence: TGTGCCAGCAGTTTAAGGGCGGGGGGGTATGGCTACACCTTC. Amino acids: CASSLRAGGYGYTF.

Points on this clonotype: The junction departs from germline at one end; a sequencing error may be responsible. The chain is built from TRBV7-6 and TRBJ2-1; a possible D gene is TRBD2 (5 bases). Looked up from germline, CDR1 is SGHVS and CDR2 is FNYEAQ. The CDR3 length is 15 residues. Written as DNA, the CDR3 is TGTGCTAGCACCCCTTGGACGGGGAGTGGCAATGAGCAGTTCTTC. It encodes CASTPWTGSGNEQFF.

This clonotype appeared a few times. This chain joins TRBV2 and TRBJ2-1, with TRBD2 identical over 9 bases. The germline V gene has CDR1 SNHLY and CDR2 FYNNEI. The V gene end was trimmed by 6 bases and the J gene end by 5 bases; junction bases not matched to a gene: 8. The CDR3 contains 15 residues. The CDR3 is CASRESSGGNNEQFF. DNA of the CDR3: TGTGCCAGCAGGGAGAGTAGCGGGGGAAACAATGAGCAGTTCTTC.

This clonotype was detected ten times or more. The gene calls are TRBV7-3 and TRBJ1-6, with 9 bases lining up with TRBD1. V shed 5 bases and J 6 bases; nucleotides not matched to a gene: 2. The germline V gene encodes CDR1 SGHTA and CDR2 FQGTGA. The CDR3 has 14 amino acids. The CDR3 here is CASSQGQGNSPLHF. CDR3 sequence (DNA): TGTGCCAGCAGCCAGGGACAGGGTAATTCACCCCTCCACTTT.

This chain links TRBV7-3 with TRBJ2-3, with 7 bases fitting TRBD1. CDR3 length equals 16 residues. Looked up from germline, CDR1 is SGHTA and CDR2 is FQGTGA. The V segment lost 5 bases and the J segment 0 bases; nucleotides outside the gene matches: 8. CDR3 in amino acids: CASSDSGQPSTDTQYF. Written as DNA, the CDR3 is TGTGCCAGCAGCGACTCGGGACAGCCTAGCACAGATACGCAGTATTTT.

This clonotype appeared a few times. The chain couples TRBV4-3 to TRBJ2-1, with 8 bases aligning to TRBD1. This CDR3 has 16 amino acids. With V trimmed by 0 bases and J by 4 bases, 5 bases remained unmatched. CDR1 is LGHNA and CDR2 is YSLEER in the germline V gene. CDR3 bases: TGCGCCAGCAGCCAAGACGGGGACAGGCCATACAATGAGCAGTTCTTC. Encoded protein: CASSQDGDRPYNEQFF.

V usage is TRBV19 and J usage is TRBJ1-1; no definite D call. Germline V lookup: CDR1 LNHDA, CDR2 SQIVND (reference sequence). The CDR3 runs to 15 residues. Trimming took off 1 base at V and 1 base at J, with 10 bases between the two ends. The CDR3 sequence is CASSIVAGKNTEAFF. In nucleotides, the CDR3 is TGTGCCAGTAGTATAGTGGCGGGGAAGAACACTGAAGCTTTCTTT.